This is a list of T cell receptor beta chains from one sample in a study of blood T cell repertoires in COVID-19. Clones were read by immunoSEQ multiplex PCR, and TCRdb kept only the in-frame ones, dropping some. The sample lists under 500,000 clones, 70% to 90% occurring once. The sequenced sample consisted of PBMCs or T cells enriched from blood (not recorded which). These receptors were obtained from a woman between 18 and 30 years old with acute COVID-19. CDR3s include the opening cysteine and the closing phenylalanine or tryptophan. A D gene is named only where the DNA matches it firmly. The listing skips clone size in some rows; elsewhere it reads once, few, many or a size class.

CDR3 length | D gene | J gene | V gene | clone size | CDR3 DNA | CDR3 protein
16 | - | TRBJ2-5 | TRBV24-1 | - | TGTGCCACCAGTGATTTGCACGGAGAACCGGCGGAGACCCAGTACTTC | CATSDLHGEPAETQYF
15 | - | TRBJ1-4 | TRBV10-2 | - | TGCGCCAGCAGTGACCAGACCGGTACTACTGAAAAACTGTTTTTT | CASSDQTGTTEKLFF
15 | TRBD1 | TRBJ1-3 | TRBV9 | - | TGTGCCAGCAGCATTAGGACAGGCACTGGAAACACCATATATTTT | CASSIRTGTGNTIYF
14 | - | TRBJ2-4 | TRBV7-9 | - | TGTGCCAGCAGCTTCGAGCTAGCCAAAAACATTCAGTACTTC | CASSFELAKNIQYF
15 | TRBD2 | TRBJ2-1 | TRBV6-2/TRBV6-3 | - | TGTGCCAGCAGCCTAGCGGGAGGGCCCCGCAATGAGCAGTTCTTC | CASSLAGGPRNEQFF
15 | TRBD2 | TRBJ2-7 | TRBV10-3 | few | TGTGCCATCAGTGAGTCGGTAGCGGGATCCCACGAGCAGTACTTC | CAISESVAGSHEQYF
12 | TRBD1 | TRBJ1-1 | TRBV5-4 | - | TGTGCCAGCAGCTCAGGGGGTGGTGAAGCTTTCTTT | CASSSGGGEAFF
15 | - | TRBJ1-6 | TRBV18 | - | TGTGCCAGCTCAGTACAGGACACCTATAATTCACCCCTCCACTTT | CASSVQDTYNSPLHF
12 | - | TRBJ2-1 | TRBV5-1 | - | TGCGCCAGCAGCTTCGGGTTCGATGAGCAGTTCTTC | CASSFGFDEQFF
15 | TRBD2 | TRBJ2-7 | TRBV5-1 | - | TGCGCCAGCAGCTGGGAGACTAGCGGGGCCTACGAGCAGTACTTC | CASSWETSGAYEQYF
14 | TRBD1 | TRBJ1-3 | TRBV10-3 | - | TGTGCCATCCAGGAGGGGGCGCCTGGAAACACCATATATTTT | CAIQEGAPGNTIYF
15 | - | TRBJ1-1 | TRBV6-2/TRBV6-3 | - | TGTGCCAGCAGTTACCATTGGACTGTCCGGGGTGAAGCTTTCTTT | CASSYHWTVRGEAFF